This T cell receptor (delta chain) was profiled in a study of DNA immune sequencing with unique molecular identifiers (dated by TCRdb to the early 2020s). Broadly, across the study: gammadelta T cells were enriched from buffy coats using immunomagnetic cell separation, and their genomic DNA was sequenced. gammadelta T cells were enriched from PBMC of approximately 11 healthy individuals by fluorescence-activated cell sorting. For the enriched versus non-enriched comparison, 100 ng enriched gammadelta T-cell DNA and approximately 1 ug non-enriched PBMC DNA were sequenced. The study developed and validated an ultrasensitive DNA-based TRD repertoire sequencing method using PCR-introduced unique molecular identifiers. Validation of the sequencing method was done both on synthetic reference molecules and on blood samples taken from healthy individuals. Healthy individuals were used as donors, and sorted peripheral blood gammadelta T cells were profiled from 10 to 11 of these donors.

A note on this clone: What antigen it recognizes has not been identified. No much larger clonotype is one base removed from it; base qualities were not supplied.

Broad study findings and their caveats: Healthy donors differed in TRD repertoire diversity, and several donors were highly oligoclonal, meaning the top 5 clonotypes made up more than half of productive molecules. Among clonotypes in healthy donors, the most frequent TRD rearrangement was TRDV2 paired with TRDJ1. The primer-based approach cannot detect novel TRD sequences that are not targeted by the primers.

The method behind the library was multiplex PCR. A 32-plex assay amplified the genomic DNA, with primers for all 8 TRDV and 4 TRDJ genes spanning the CDR3. A 12-nucleotide UMI was introduced during 2 to 4 barcoding PCR cycles, after which a second PCR was performed with Illumina adapter primers. AMPure XP beads were used to purify the libraries, and library quality was checked on a Fragment Analyzer using the HS NGS Fragment kit. The sequencing was run with an Illumina MiniSeq mid-output kit, including roughly 20% PhiX, and 150 cycles of paired-end reads. Turning to the authors' computational methods: MIGEC version 1.2.9 was used to process reads, grouping reads by UMI and building error-corrected consensus sequences. Post-processing used modified VDJtools version 1.2.1 scripts and the tcR R package. For TCRdb, the public reads were processed anew by CATT, and duplicate DNA sequences were folded into one row. TCRdb, rather than the study authors, made the V and J calls. For this sample there are some 2,000 delta-chain clones; 15% to 20% appear just once. Clones ranked in the top ten supply around 29% of the sample.

CDR1 and CDR2, looked up from the germline V gene, are TSWWSYY and QGS. For this chain, trimming is 0 bases at the V end and 1 base at the J end, and the number of junction bases without a gene match is 22. Its CDR3 holds 22 amino acids, cysteine through phenylalanine. CDR3 DNA is the only sequence kept; it has 66 bases, read in frame from the first base. This sequence was found in a human donor in good health. The specimen was gamma-delta T cells from PBMCs. The rearranged segments are TRDV1 and TRDJ1; TRDD2 matches 8 bases in the middle. For the CDR3, the sequence is CALGELFLRRGGPTGATDKLIF. The sequenced DNA: TGTGCTCTTGGGGAACTCTTCCTACGCCGTGGGGGTCCAACAGGGGCCACCGATAAACTCATCTTT.